This T cell receptor beta chain originates from a study of technical replicates of blood from several donors. The trim removed 1 base at V and 6 bases at J, leaving 14 bases unmatched. The CDR3 runs to 18 residues. Per the germline V gene, CDR1 is SGHNT and CDR2 is YENEEA. TCRdb's copy holds only in-frame clones and misses some; the assay was immunoSEQ multiplex PCR. This table holds some 87,000 clones, around 92% found once. The sequence came from a human donor in good health. The genes are TRBV11-3 and TRBJ2-1; TRBD2 agrees at 8 bases. The sequenced sample consisted of T cells isolated from PBMCs. The CDR3 loop reads CASSLGPPSSGPANEQFF. The DNA for the CDR3 is TGTGCCAGCAGCTTAGGCCCCCCCTCTAGCGGGCCCGCCAATGAGCAGTTCTTC.